The 27 T cell receptor beta chains below come from one sample, sequenced in a study of T cell responses to AZD1222 COVID-19 vaccine. The protocol was immunoSEQ multiplex PCR, while the TCRdb copy is restricted to in-frame clones and leaves out a portion. The sample lists 150,000 to 200,000 clones; approximately 90% were seen once. This specimen was peripheral blood, taken 28 days after the second dose of the MenACWY control vaccine. The receptors here all came from an adult who received the MenACWY meningococcal vaccine as a control.

The V gene is TRBV6-5, the J gene TRBJ2-7; D uncertain. The CDR3 has 13 amino acids. Per germline, CDR1 MNHEY and CDR2 SVGAGI. Trimming removed 0 bases from V and 4 bases from J, with 7 bases in between. The CDR3, as DNA: TGTGCCAGCAGTTACTCCCCAGATTACGAGCAGTACTTC. This codes for CASSYSPDYEQYF.

This CDR3 reads CASSQAGQSDGNTIYF. The CDR3 region has the DNA TGCGCCAGCAGCCAAGCTGGACAATCCGACGGAAACACCATATATTTT. The V gene is TRBV5-1, the J gene TRBJ1-3; TRBD1 might be the D (5 bases). The CDR3 sequence is 16 residues long. V was pared by 4 bases and J by 4 bases, with 18 bases between. CDR1 is SGHRS, CDR2 YFSETQ, per germline.

The chain couples TRBV7-9 to TRBJ2-7, with 9 nucleotides matching TRBD1. The junction had 8 bases not matched to a gene; V was cut back by 4 bases and J by 4 bases. Germline V gene lookup returns CDR1 SEHNR and CDR2 FQNEAQ (reference sequence). CDR3 length: 15 amino acids. CDR3 in amino acids: CASSYDRGWGYEQYF. In nucleotides, the CDR3 is TGTGCCAGCAGCTATGACAGGGGGTGGGGATACGAGCAGTACTTC.

Written as DNA, the CDR3 is TGTGCCAGCAGCCAACTCGGACTAGCGGGAGTAGTCGATGAGCAGTTCTTC. Protein sequence: CASSQLGLAGVVDEQFF. The chain uses TRBV4-2 and TRBJ2-1; 13 bases fit TRBD2. After removal of 2 bases from V and 8 bases from J, the junction contained 9 bases not matched to a gene. Per germline, CDR1 LGHNA and CDR2 YNFKEQ. The CDR3 extends over 17 amino acids.

J is TRBJ1-6 and V is TRBV11-2; a weak D match, TRBD1 (5 bases). The CDR3 sequence is 14 residues long. V lost 5 bases to trimming and J lost 7 bases, with 12 bases between them. Germline V gives CDR1 SGHAT, CDR2 FQNNGV. The CDR3 DNA sequence: TGTGCCAGCAGCCCGGGACCGAGGAATTCACCCCTCCACTTT. It encodes CASSPGPRNSPLHF.

CDR3 loop: CASSGIEKLFF. Written as DNA, the CDR3 is TGTGCCAGCAGTGGGATAGAAAAACTGTTTTTT. The chain uses TRBV28 and TRBJ1-4; D is uncertain. This CDR3 has 11 residues. V was trimmed by 5 bases and J by 8 bases, leaving 6 bases between them. The germline V gene has CDR1 MDHEN and CDR2 SYDVKM.

The CDR3 DNA reads as TGTGCCAGCAGCCAAACTAGCGGGGTTTACAATGAGCAGTTCTTC. Residues: CASSQTSGVYNEQFF. The chain recombines TRBV11-3 with TRBJ2-1; 10 bases fit TRBD2. CDR3 length equals 15 residues. In germline, CDR1 is SGHNT, CDR2 YENEEA. With 5 bases clipped from V and 4 bases from J, the junction kept 5 bases outside the gene matches.

The V and J genes are TRBV5-1 and TRBJ2-2, with TRBD1 matching 12 bases. Germline V gene data show CDR1 as SGHRS and CDR2 as YFSETQ. J was trimmed by 4 bases and V by 3 bases; bases with no gene match: 16. There are 20 residues in the CDR3. The DNA of the CDR3 is TGCGCCAGCAGCTCCAAATGGGACAGGGGGCCCACGGCGTTCACCGGGGAGCTGTTTTTT. Translated: CASSSKWDRGPTAFTGELFF.

This rearrangement joins TRBV5-1 to TRBJ2-5; 9 bases are a match to TRBD1. The germline V gene encodes CDR1 SGHRS and CDR2 YFSETQ. V trimming: 2 bases; J trimming: 4 bases; junction bases outside the gene matches: 6. The CDR3 covers 15 residues. The DNA of the CDR3 is TGCGCCAGCAGCTTCCGGGACAGGGAGGGAGAGACCCAGTACTTC. This encodes CASSFRDREGETQYF.

The chain carries TRBV25-1 and TRBJ1-2; 10 nucleotides align to TRBD1. Trimming removed 2 bases from V and 6 bases from J; junction bases left unmatched: 3. From germline, CDR1 is MGHDK and CDR2 SYGVNS. This CDR3 contains 14 residues. CDR3 nucleotides: TGTGCCAGCAGTGAACCGGGACAGGGGAATGGCTACACCTTC. Translation gives CASSEPGQGNGYTF.

The gene calls are TRBV21-1 and TRBJ1-3. TRBV21-1 is a recognized pseudogene. The CDR3 has 14 residues. CDR3 in amino acids: CAIIKKVSGNTIYF. In DNA, the CDR3 is TGTGCCATTATTAAGAAGGTTTCCGGAAACACCATATATTTT.

The CDR3 bases are TGTGCCAGCAGCTTAGGGTCCCCCGGGGGGGAAAAACTGTTTTTT. This codes for CASSLGSPGGEKLFF. This chain uses TRBV7-2 with TRBJ1-4; possibly TRBD1 for D (5 bases). CDR3 size: 15 residues. The V gene lost 1 base and the J gene lost 8 bases, with 14 bases spanning the gap. The germline gives CDR1 SGHTA, CDR2 FQGNSA.

V usage is TRBV30 and J usage is TRBJ1-2; TRBD1 matches at 10 bases. Germline V gives CDR1 GTSNPN, CDR2 SVGIG (reference sequence). The CDR3 has 13 residues. Losses at the gene ends were 3 bases for V and 8 bases for J; bases not matched to a gene: 6. The CDR3 region has the DNA TGTGCCTGGAGGGGGGACAGGGGTAGCGGCTACACCTTC. Translating gives CAWRGDRGSGYTF. Together with reference TRBV30 and TRBJ1-2, the CDR3 gives the full variable domain: SQTIHQWPATLVQPVGSPLSLECTVEGTSNPNLYWYRQAAGRGLQLLFYSVGIGQISSEVPQNLSASRPQDRQFILSSKKLLLSDSGFYLCAWRGDRGSGYTFGSGTRLTVV.

The rearrangement joins TRBV5-5 to TRBJ2-5; weak D call: TRBD1 (5 bases). V lost 3 bases, J lost 4 bases, and 7 bases lay in between. CDR1 is SGHKS, CDR2 YYEKEE, per germline (reference sequence). The CDR3 is made up of 12 amino acids. The CDR3 protein is CASSWQGETQYF. The CDR3 DNA follows: TGTGCCAGCAGCTGGCAGGGAGAGACCCAGTACTTC.

A single count supports this clone. Here the CDR3 reads CASSEAFYGSPNQPQHF. CDR3 bases: TGTGCCAGCAGTGAAGCTTTTTACGGATCACCCAATCAGCCCCAGCATTTT. The chain has TRBV6-1 and TRBJ1-5; D remains ambiguous. The V end lost 0 bases, the J end lost 3 bases, and 15 bases lay between the germline ends. Germline assignment: CDR1 MNHNS and CDR2 SASEGT. The CDR3 runs to 17 residues.

This chain uses TRBV5-1 with TRBJ2-5; no reliable D call. Germline assignment: CDR1 SGHRS and CDR2 YFSETQ. The CDR3 has 12 amino acids. The V gene lost 4 bases and the J gene lost 5 bases, with 9 bases spanning the gap. This chain's CDR3 is CASSEGQETQYF. The CDR3 nucleotides are TGCGCCAGCAGCGAAGGGCAGGAGACCCAGTACTTC.

Here the CDR3 DNA reads TGTGCCATAAGACAGGGTGGGGGGCCCACAGATACGCAGTATTTT. This gives the protein CAIRQGGGPTDTQYF. The chain employs TRBV10-3 and TRBJ2-3, with D possibly being TRBD1 (7 bases). Looked up from germline, CDR1 is ENHRY and CDR2 is SYGVKD. The CDR3 has 15 amino acids. V lost 9 bases and J lost 2, with 18 bases in between.

This sequence joins TRBV9 and TRBJ2-7; 7 nucleotides line up with TRBD1. V lost 2 bases, J lost 6 bases, and 11 bases stayed unmatched. CDR3 length: 15 residues. Germline CDR1 reads SGDLS; CDR2 reads YYNGEE. This chain's CDR3 is CASSVGQWGSSEQYF. The DNA for the CDR3 is TGTGCCAGCAGCGTGGGACAGTGGGGGAGTAGCGAGCAGTACTTC.

J is TRBJ2-1 and V is TRBV7-7, with D possibly matching TRBD2 (6 bases). CDR3 length equals 15 residues. The V end lost 2 bases, the J end lost 10 bases, and 18 bases lay between the germline ends. In germline, CDR1 is SSHAT, CDR2 FNYEAQ (reference sequence). CDR3: CASSLSSVRSGEQFF. CDR3 sequence (DNA): TGTGCCAGCAGCTTATCGAGTGTCAGAAGCGGGGAGCAGTTCTTC.

This chain links TRBV5-8 with TRBJ1-4; D is unresolved. The germline V gene has CDR1 SGHTS and CDR2 YDEGEE. Trimming left V 4 bases short and J 5 bases short, with 12 bases between. The CDR3 has 14 residues. The CDR3 DNA is TGTGCCAGCAGCCCGGGTCTAGCGAATGAAAAACTGTTTTTT. Amino acid sequence: CASSPGLANEKLFF.

The chain recombines TRBV20-1 with TRBJ1-2, with unresolved D. The V end was cut by 5 bases, the J end by 8 bases, with 6 bases between. Germline lookup yields CDR1 DFQATT and CDR2 SNEGSKA (reference sequence). The CDR3 totals 9 residues. The CDR3 region has the DNA TGCAGTGCTCGGCAGGGCTACACCTTC. Translating it yields CSARQGYTF.

V is TRBV5-1 and J is TRBJ2-7, with 8 bases matching TRBD2. Germline V lookup: CDR1 SGHRS, CDR2 YFSETQ. With V trimmed by 7 bases and J by 1 base, 4 bases remained unmatched. This CDR3 comprises 13 residues. The CDR3 reads CASGAGDSYEQYF. The CDR3 DNA is TGCGCCAGCGGAGCGGGAGATTCCTACGAGCAGTACTTC.

The CDR3 spells CASTPIRDSFSGANVLTF. The CDR3, as DNA: TGTGCCAGTACCCCGATCCGGGACAGCTTTTCTGGGGCCAACGTCCTGACTTTC. This chain joins TRBV19 and TRBJ2-6, with 7 nucleotides matching TRBD1. The CDR3 has 18 amino acids. In germline, CDR1 is LNHDA, CDR2 SQIVND (reference sequence). The V and J ends lost 7 bases and 1 base, in that order; junction bases with no gene match: 13.

The CDR3 DNA follows: TGTGCCAGCAGCTTATCTGGGACTGGAAACACCATATATTTT. Protein product: CASSLSGTGNTIYF. The chain links TRBV7-8 to TRBJ1-3; D gene uncertain. CDR1 is SGHVS and CDR2 is FQNEAQ in the germline V gene. V was cut by 2 bases and J by 2 bases, with 7 bases left in between. The CDR3 is 14 residues long.

The chain has TRBV6-5 and TRBJ2-7; TRBD2 matches at 7 bases. Germline V gene data show CDR1 as MNHEY and CDR2 as SVGAGI. J was trimmed by 4 bases and V by 0 bases; bases with no gene match: 9. The CDR3 loop spans 16 amino acids. Here the CDR3 reads CASSYSGREVHYEQYF. CDR3 bases: TGTGCCAGCAGTTACTCTGGTCGGGAGGTCCATTACGAGCAGTACTTC.

The V gene is TRBV4-1, the J gene TRBJ1-2, with D tentatively TRBD1 (6 bases). V dropped 1 base and J dropped 4 bases, with 19 bases sitting between them. Germline lookup yields CDR1 MGHRA and CDR2 YSYEKL. The CDR3 runs 17 residues. CDR3 bases: TGCGCCAGCAGCCAAGGATCTGGACAGTCGTTTTTCTATGGCTACACCTTC. This sequence encodes CASSQGSGQSFFYGYTF.

This chain joins TRBV15 and TRBJ1-2, with D hard to call. Trimming removed 0 bases at V and 8 bases at J, with 19 bases between. This CDR3 region has 16 residues. Germline V gene lookup returns CDR1 LNHNV and CDR2 YYDKDF (reference sequence). DNA for the CDR3: TGTGCCACCAGCAGAGATCATTCTCCGGCCAAGTGGGGCTACACCTTC. Translated, it gives CATSRDHSPAKWGYTF.